Listed below are T cell receptor beta chains from one sample, sequenced in a study of cytomegalovirus exposure and HLA in healthy donors. Data came from immunoSEQ multiplex PCR; TCRdb stores just in-frame clones and leaves some out. The sample lists around 150,000 clones, more than 75% seen once, with around 2.1% in the top ten. Material: PBMCs. Source of these receptors: a man aged 18 to 29 in good health and CMV-seropositive. Both conserved end residues are part of each CDR3. The D gene is left open where the match is weak. Some rows mark clone size as missing; the rest say once, few, many or name a class of expanded clone.

14 TRBJ1-5 NA TRBV6-1 NA CASSENRAYGAQHF TGTGCCAGCAGTGAAAACAGGGCGTATGGAGCCCAGCATTTT
14 TRBJ1-6 NA TRBV19 NA CASSGSQGGSPLHF TGTGCCAGTAGTGGGTCGCAGGGCGGCTCACCCCTCCACTTT
12 TRBJ1-2 NA TRBV6-1 NA CASNADFYGYTF TGTGCCAGCAACGCAGACTTCTATGGCTACACCTTC
14 TRBJ1-1 NA TRBV6-4 TRBD1 CASRQGAQNTEAFF TGTGCCAGCAGACAGGGGGCCCAGAACACTGAAGCTTTCTTT
13 TRBJ1-1 few TRBV14 NA CASSQARSTEAFF TGTGCCAGCAGCCAAGCTCGGAGCACTGAAGCTTTCTTT
13 TRBJ2-7 NA TRBV6-1 NA CASSVEYFYEQYF TGTGCCAGCAGTGTTGAGTATTTTTACGAGCAGTACTTC
13 TRBJ1-1 once TRBV6-6 TRBD1 CASRDREGTEAFF TGTGCCAGCAGGGACAGGGAGGGCACTGAAGCTTTCTTT
14 TRBJ2-7 once TRBV18 NA CASSPPQTRYEQYF TGTGCCAGCTCACCACCCCAAACTCGCTACGAGCAGTACTTC
12 TRBJ2-2 once TRBV10-3 NA CAIRAWTGELFF TGTGCCATCAGGGCTTGGACCGGGGAGCTGTTTTTT
16 TRBJ2-2 NA TRBV9 TRBD1 CASSVEGTGGTGELFF TGTGCCAGCAGCGTAGAGGGGACAGGGGGCACCGGGGAGCTGTTTTTT
13 TRBJ1-1 once TRBV27 TRBD1 CASWGQPNTEAFF TGTGCCAGTTGGGGACAGCCGAACACTGAAGCTTTCTTT
15 TRBJ1-1 NA TRBV9 TRBD1 CASSGRRGLGTEAFF TGTGCCAGCAGCGGCCGCAGGGGGCTTGGCACTGAAGCTTTCTTT
16 TRBJ2-3 NA TRBV4-1 TRBD1 CASSRWPGQLTDTQYF TGCGCCAGCAGCCGCTGGCCGGGACAGCTTACAGATACGCAGTATTTT
17 TRBJ2-3 once TRBV9 TRBD2 CASSVGSSGGVTDTQYF TGTGCCAGCAGCGTAGGATCTAGCGGGGGGGTAACAGATACGCAGTATTTT
15 TRBJ2-7 NA TRBV15 TRBD1 CATSRDRDRNYEQYF TGTGCCACCAGCAGGGACAGGGACCGAAACTACGAGCAGTACTTC
13 TRBJ1-1 NA TRBV13 NA CASRRDSPRGAFF TGTGCCAGCAGGAGGGACTCGCCTAGGGGAGCTTTCTTT